This T cell receptor (beta chain) was retrieved from a study of T cell responses to AZD1222 COVID-19 vaccine. Study results and caveats: There were repertoire samples only from the period after the peak T cell response. Clonal diversity was possibly underestimated, and white British individuals and females predominated among donors. Breadth and depth of Spike-specific TCRs rose after two AZD1222 doses.

Second-dose schedules of about 4 or about 12 weeks were combined. Remarks on this clone: The antigen remains undetermined.

The CDR3 extends over 14 amino acids. Per germline, CDR1 MDHEN and CDR2 SYDVKM. V lost 6 bases, J lost 4 bases, and 9 bases stayed unmatched. Method: immunoSEQ multiplex PCR; TCRdb's copy keeps in-frame clones and lacks some. The data hold 73,000 or so clones, with less than 85% observed a single time. This sequence was found in an adult who received the AZD1222 COVID-19 vaccine. The specimen comprised peripheral blood, sampled 28 days after the second AZD1222 dose. This sequence joins TRBV28 and TRBJ2-7, with 7 bases that match TRBD1. CDR3 amino acids: CASRADREWYEQYF. The CDR3 DNA reads as TGTGCCAGCAGGGCCGACAGGGAATGGTACGAGCAGTACTTC.